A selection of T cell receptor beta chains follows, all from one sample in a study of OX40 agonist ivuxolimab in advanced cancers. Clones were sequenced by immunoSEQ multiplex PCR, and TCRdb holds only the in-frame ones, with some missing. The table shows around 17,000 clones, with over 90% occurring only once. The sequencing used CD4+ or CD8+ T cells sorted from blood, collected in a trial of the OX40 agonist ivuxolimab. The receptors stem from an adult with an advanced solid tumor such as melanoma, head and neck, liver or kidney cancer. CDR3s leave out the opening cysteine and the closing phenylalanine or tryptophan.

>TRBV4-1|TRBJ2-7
ASSQENPETGGFHEQY
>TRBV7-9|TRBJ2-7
ASSPLAGGYEQY
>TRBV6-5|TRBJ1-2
ASSLTGWEEGYT
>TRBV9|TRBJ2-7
ASSVDGLASYEQY
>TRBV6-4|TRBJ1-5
ASSDWGSQPQH
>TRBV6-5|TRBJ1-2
ASSPTGNYGYT
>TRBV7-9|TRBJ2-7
ASSHPPGREQY
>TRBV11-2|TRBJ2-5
ASSLESSGSQETQY
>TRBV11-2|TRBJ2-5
ASSLEETQY
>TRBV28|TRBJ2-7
ASSSSYRYEQY
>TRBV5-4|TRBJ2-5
ASSLEDRGGETQY
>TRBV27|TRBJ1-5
ASSNPENWVCQPQH
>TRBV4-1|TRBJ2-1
ASSRGGRGEQF
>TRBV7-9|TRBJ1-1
ASSLGQGVTEAF
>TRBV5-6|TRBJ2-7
ASSLGMAYEQY
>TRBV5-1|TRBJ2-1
ASKLAGGNEQF
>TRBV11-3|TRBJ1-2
ASSLVFGQGVFGDGYT
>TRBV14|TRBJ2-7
ASSQGTGTYEQY
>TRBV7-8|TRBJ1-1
ASSPFDSQGTEAF
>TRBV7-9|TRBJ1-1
ASSDGGGNTEAF
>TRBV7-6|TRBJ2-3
ASRTLGADTQY
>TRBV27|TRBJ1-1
ASRGPWNTEAF
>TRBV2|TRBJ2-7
ASTPGQGTYEQY
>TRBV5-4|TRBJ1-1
ASSLEAGAGTEAF
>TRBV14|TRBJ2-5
ASSQVSREQETQY
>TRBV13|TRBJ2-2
ASSPIAGTGTGELF
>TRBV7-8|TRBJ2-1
ASSSDRGRRSYNEQF
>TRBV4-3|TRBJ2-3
ASSQEGGGAGTDTQY